The 16 T cell receptor beta chains presented below share a single source sample, sequenced in a study of technical replicates of blood from a handful of donors. Sequencing was performed with immunoSEQ multiplex PCR; in TCRdb, only in-frame clones are kept and a portion is missing. The sample consists of 65,000 to 90,000 clones, 93% of them appearing once. The sample taken for sequencing was T cells isolated from PBMCs. These receptors were obtained from a human donor in good health.

The chain recombines TRBV19 with TRBJ1-3, with 7 bases matching TRBD1. The CDR3 runs to 17 residues. Germline CDR1 reads LNHDA; CDR2 reads SQIVND (reference sequence). Unmatched junction bases numbered 10, after V lost 5 bases and J lost 0 bases. CDR3 in DNA: TGTGCCAGTAGTCCTAAAAGGGACAGCTTCTCTGGAAACACCATATATTTT. Translated, it gives CASSPKRDSFSGNTIYF.

This clone has more than one count but fewer than ten. The chain couples TRBV5-4 to TRBJ2-5; 7 bases are shared with TRBD2. The CDR3 has 16 residues. Germline V gene data show CDR1 as SGHNT and CDR2 as YYREEE (reference sequence). After removal of 0 bases from V and 5 bases from J, the junction contained 10 bases not matched to a gene. The CDR3 bases are TGTGCCAGCAGCTTGGCGGGAGGAACACCAAGGGAGACCCAGTACTTC. This translates into CASSLAGGTPRETQYF.

The CDR3: CASSEFTGANVLTF. In DNA form, the CDR3 reads TGTGCCAGCAGTGAATTTACTGGGGCCAACGTCCTGACTTTC. The J gene is TRBJ2-6, the V gene TRBV25-1, with unresolved D. Germline V CDR1 and CDR2: MGHDK, SYGVNS. The V gene lost 1 base and the J gene lost 2 bases, with 3 bases spanning the gap. The CDR3 sequence is 14 residues long.

In its sample, this clone was seen once. V gene TRBV11-3 combines with J gene TRBJ2-1, with 8 bases aligning to TRBD1. This CDR3 region has 15 residues. V shed 5 bases, J shed 1 base, and the junction held 4 bases outside the gene matches. The V gene's germline CDR1 is SGHNT and CDR2 YENEEA. Here the CDR3 reads CASSPRQGSYNEQFF. Here the CDR3 DNA reads TGTGCCAGCAGCCCCCGACAGGGGTCCTACAATGAGCAGTTCTTC.

The chain uses TRBV7-9 and TRBJ2-7; 9 positions match TRBD1. There are 15 residues in the CDR3. Germline lookup yields CDR1 SEHNR and CDR2 FQNEAQ (reference sequence). With 1 base clipped from V and 1 base from J, the junction kept 2 bases outside the gene matches. CDR3 DNA: TGTGCCAGCAGCTTAGTGGACAGGGGATCCTACGAGCAGTACTTC. Its protein product is CASSLVDRGSYEQYF. The whole variable domain, remainder taken from reference TRBV7-9 and TRBJ2-7, is DTGVSQNPRHKITKRGQNVTFRCDPISEHNRLYWYRQTLGQGPEFLTYFQNEAQLEKSRLLSDRFSAERPKGSFSTLEIQRTEQGDSAMYLCASSLVDRGSYEQYFGPGTRLTVT.

The chain couples TRBV5-1 to TRBJ2-2; maybe TRBD2 (6 bases). Trimming removed 1 base from V and 0 bases from J, with 16 bases in between. Germline CDR1 is SGHRS and CDR2 is YFSETQ. This CDR3 has 18 amino acids. CDR3 DNA sequence: TGCGCCAGCAGCTTGAACGGCGACGGAGGGCCGAACACCGGGGAGCTGTTTTTT. This sequence encodes CASSLNGDGGPNTGELFF.

The chain couples TRBV6-5 to TRBJ2-3; the match to TRBD2 covers 7 bases. The ends lost 4 bases at V and 1 base at J; junction bases unmatched: 8. The CDR3 covers 16 residues. The germline V gene encodes CDR1 MNHEY and CDR2 SVGAGI. The CDR3 DNA follows: TGTGCCAGCAGTTTAAACGGGAGGCCAGGCACAGATACGCAGTATTTT. Translating gives CASSLNGRPGTDTQYF.

This sequence joins TRBV5-1 and TRBJ2-3; no definite D call. The germline CDR1 and CDR2 sequences are SGHRS and YFSETQ. Trimming shortened V by 1 base and J by 3 bases, and 9 bases separated the two germline ends. This CDR3 spans 14 amino acids. This chain's CDR3 is CASSLTAPTDTQYF. Here the CDR3 DNA reads TGCGCCAGCAGCTTGACAGCCCCAACAGATACGCAGTATTTT.

This clone was seen once. Here the CDR3 reads CASSAKNGGGYEQYF. CDR3 coding DNA: TGTGCCAGCAGCGCCAAGAATGGGGGCGGGTACGAGCAGTACTTC. The rearrangement joins TRBV21-1 to TRBJ2-7; the DNA was not used to check the table's D call, TRBD1. TRBV21-1 is classified as a pseudogene. This CDR3 region has 15 residues.

The chain joins TRBV19 to TRBJ2-1; 8 bases are shared with TRBD2. V lost 4 bases to trimming and J lost 8 bases; unmatched junction nucleotides: 16. Germline V gives CDR1 LNHDA, CDR2 SQIVND (reference sequence). This CDR3 is built from 17 residues. The DNA of the CDR3 is TGTGCCAGTAGTACCCTGGTGTTCGGGAGGGGCTTCGATGAGCAGTTCTTC. Its translation: CASSTLVFGRGFDEQFF. The variable domain in full, with the rest retrieved from reference TRBV19 and TRBJ2-1, is DGGITQSPKYLFRKEGQNVTLSCEQNLNHDAMYWYRQDPGQGLRLIYYSQIVNDFQKGDIAEGYSVSREKKESFPLTVTSAQKNPTAFYLCASSTLVFGRGFDEQFFGPGTRLTVL.

This clone was picked up one time. The gene calls are TRBV7-9 and TRBJ1-1; D might be TRBD1 (6 bases). This CDR3 spans 14 amino acids. V gave up 3 bases and J gave up 3 bases, with 11 bases separating them. Per the germline V gene, CDR1 is SEHNR and CDR2 is FQNEAQ (reference sequence). The CDR3 DNA reads as TGTGCCAGCAGCTTGGGGGCGGAAGACACTGAAGCTTTCTTT. Amino acids: CASSLGAEDTEAFF.

V is TRBV29-1 and J is TRBJ1-2; 8 positions agree with TRBD1. Germline assignment: CDR1 SQVTM and CDR2 ANQGSEA. The CDR3 runs 13 residues. V lost 8 bases to trimming and J lost 4 bases; unmatched junction nucleotides: 9. The CDR3 coding sequence is TGCAGCTCCTTGACAGGGGAGGGCTATGGCTACACCTTC. Encoded protein: CSSLTGEGYGYTF.

The chain is built from TRBV19 and TRBJ1-2; tentatively, D is TRBD1 (6 bases). The CDR3 is 14 amino acids. Germline V gene sequence: CDR1 LNHDA, CDR2 SQIVND (reference sequence). Deletions cut 3 bases from V and 5 bases from J, with 13 bases between. The CDR3 nucleotides are TGTGCCAGTAGTATCCAGTCTACAGGGTATGGCTACACCTTC. Its protein is CASSIQSTGYGYTF.

The chain uses TRBV10-2 and TRBJ2-4; D is perhaps TRBD1 (6 bases). Germline V CDR1 and CDR2: WSHSY, SAAADI. This CDR3 spans 14 amino acids. V gave up 6 bases and J gave up 6 bases, with 15 bases separating them. The CDR3 protein is CASRQGAQGNIQYF. DNA for the CDR3: TGCGCCAGCAGACAGGGAGCGCAGGGAAACATTCAGTACTTC.

The chain combines TRBV5-1 with TRBJ2-1; no definite D call. V was pared by 4 bases and J by 4 bases, with 9 bases between. The CDR3 contains 13 residues. The germline gives CDR1 SGHRS, CDR2 YFSETQ. The CDR3 DNA is TGCGCCAGCAGCCCACGAGAGTACAATGAGCAGTTCTTC. Its protein product is CASSPREYNEQFF.

The chain employs TRBV19 and TRBJ2-2; 9 nucleotides agree with TRBD1. Trimming at V came to 6 bases and at J to 7 bases, leaving 6 bases not matched to a gene. CDR3 length: 14 amino acids. The germline CDR1 and CDR2 sequences are LNHDA and SQIVND (reference sequence). The CDR3 DNA is TGTGCCAGTAGGACACAGGGGGCTGGCGGGGAGCTGTTTTTT. It translates to CASRTQGAGGELFF. Supplemented by reference TRBV19 and TRBJ2-2, the full variable domain reads DGGITQSPKYLFRKEGQNVTLSCEQNLNHDAMYWYRQDPGQGLRLIYYSQIVNDFQKGDIAEGYSVSREKKESFPLTVTSAQKNPTAFYLCASRTQGAGGELFFGEGSRLTVL.